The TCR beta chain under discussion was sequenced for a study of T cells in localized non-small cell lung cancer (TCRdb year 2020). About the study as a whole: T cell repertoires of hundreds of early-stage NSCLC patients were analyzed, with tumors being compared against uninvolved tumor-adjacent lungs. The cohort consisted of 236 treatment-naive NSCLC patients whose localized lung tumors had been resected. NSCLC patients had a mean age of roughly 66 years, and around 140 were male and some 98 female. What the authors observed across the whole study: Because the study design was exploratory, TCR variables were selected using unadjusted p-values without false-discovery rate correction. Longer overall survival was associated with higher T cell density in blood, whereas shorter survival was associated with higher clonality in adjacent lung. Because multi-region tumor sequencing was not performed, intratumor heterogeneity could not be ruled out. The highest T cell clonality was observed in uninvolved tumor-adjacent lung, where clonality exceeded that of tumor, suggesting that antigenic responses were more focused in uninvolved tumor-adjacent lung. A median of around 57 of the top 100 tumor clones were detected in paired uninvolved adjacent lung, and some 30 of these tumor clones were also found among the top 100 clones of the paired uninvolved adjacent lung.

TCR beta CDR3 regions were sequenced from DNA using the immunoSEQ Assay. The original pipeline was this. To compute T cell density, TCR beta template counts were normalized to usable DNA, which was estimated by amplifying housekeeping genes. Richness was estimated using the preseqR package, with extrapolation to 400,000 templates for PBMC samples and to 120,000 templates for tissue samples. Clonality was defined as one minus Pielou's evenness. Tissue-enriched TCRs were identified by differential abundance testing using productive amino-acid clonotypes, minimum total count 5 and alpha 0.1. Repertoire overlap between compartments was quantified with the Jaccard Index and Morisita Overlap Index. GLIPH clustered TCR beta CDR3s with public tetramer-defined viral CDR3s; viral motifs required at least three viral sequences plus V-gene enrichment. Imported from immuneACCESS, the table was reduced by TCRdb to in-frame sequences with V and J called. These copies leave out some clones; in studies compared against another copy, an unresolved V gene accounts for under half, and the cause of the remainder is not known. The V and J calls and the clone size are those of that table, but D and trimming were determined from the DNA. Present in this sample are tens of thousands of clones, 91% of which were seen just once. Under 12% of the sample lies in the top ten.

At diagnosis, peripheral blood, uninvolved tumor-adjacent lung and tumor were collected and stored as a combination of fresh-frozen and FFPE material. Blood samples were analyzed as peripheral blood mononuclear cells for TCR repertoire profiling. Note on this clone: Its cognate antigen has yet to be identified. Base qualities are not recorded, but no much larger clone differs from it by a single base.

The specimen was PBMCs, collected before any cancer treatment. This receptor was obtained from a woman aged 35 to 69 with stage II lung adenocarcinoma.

The CDR3 region has the sequence CASSPSGRYEQYF. The DNA is TGTGCCAGCAGCCCTAGCGGGAGGTACGAGCAGTACTTC. The chain couples TRBV2 to TRBJ2-7; 11 central nucleotides agree with TRBD2. The CDR3 starts with the cysteine, ends with the phenylalanine, and has 13 residues. Kept here is only the CDR3 DNA, which spans 39 bases and is read in frame from base 1. V ends up 6 bases short and J 4 bases short, with an unmatched junction base count of 2. Sequences SNHLY (CDR1) and FYNNEI (CDR2) are obtained from the germline V gene. When the CDR3 is completed using the reference TRBV2 and TRBJ2-7 genes on either side, the full variable domain is EPEVTQTPSHQVTQMGQEVILRCVPISNHLYFYWYRQILGQKVEFLVSFYNNEISEKSEIFDDQFSVERPDGSNFTLKIRSTKLEDSAMYFCASSPSGRYEQYFGPGTRLTVT.